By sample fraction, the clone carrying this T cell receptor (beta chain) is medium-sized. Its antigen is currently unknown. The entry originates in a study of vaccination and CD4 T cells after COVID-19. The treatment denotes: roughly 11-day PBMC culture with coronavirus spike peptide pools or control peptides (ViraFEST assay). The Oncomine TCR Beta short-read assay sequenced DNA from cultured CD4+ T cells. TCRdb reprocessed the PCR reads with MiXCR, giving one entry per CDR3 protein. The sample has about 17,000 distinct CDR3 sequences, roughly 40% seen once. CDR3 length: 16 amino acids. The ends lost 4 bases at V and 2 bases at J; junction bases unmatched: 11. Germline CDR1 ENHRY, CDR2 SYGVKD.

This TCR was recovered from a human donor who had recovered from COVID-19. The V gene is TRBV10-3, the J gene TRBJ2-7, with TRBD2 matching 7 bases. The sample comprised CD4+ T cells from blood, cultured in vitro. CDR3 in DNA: TGTGCCATCAGTGGAGTCCGGACTAGGGGAACCTACGAGCAGTACTTC. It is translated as CAISGVRTRGTYEQYF.